This TCR beta chain emerged from a study of OX40 agonist ivuxolimab in advanced cancers. The study's findings and limits: Dosing at 0.1 to 3.0 mg/kg was accompanied by clonal expansion of CD4+ and CD8+ blood T cells by week 6.

Profiling relied on immunoSEQ multiplex PCR, and the TCRdb table lists in-frame clones only, not all of them. Of 55,000 to 65,000 clones listed, over 70% are singletons. The V end lost 5 bases, the J end lost 0 bases, and 7 bases lay between the germline ends. The germline CDR1 and CDR2 sequences are LNHDA and SQIVND (reference sequence). The CDR3 sequence is 14 residues long. For this clone: Its antigen remains unknown.

The V and J genes are TRBV19 and TRBJ1-4; D not resolved. The receptor comes from an adult with an advanced solid tumor such as melanoma, head and neck, liver or kidney cancer. The specimen comprised CD4+ or CD8+ T cells sorted from blood, sampled in a trial of the OX40 agonist ivuxolimab. CDR3 amino acids: CASSRRSTNEKLFF. Here the CDR3 DNA reads TGTGCCAGTAGTCGACGGTCAACTAATGAAAAACTGTTTTTT.